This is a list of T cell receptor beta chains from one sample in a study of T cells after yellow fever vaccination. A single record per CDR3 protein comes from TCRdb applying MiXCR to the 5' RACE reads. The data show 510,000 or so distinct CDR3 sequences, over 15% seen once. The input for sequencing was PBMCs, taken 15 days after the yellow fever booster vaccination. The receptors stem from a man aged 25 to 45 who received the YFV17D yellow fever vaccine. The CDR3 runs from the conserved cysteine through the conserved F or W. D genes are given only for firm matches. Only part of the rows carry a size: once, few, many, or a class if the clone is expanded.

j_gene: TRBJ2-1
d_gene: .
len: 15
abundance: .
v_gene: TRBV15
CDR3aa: CATSRDINPTTKQFF
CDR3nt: TGTGCCACCAGCAGAGATATTAACCCGACAACCAAGCAGTTCTTC

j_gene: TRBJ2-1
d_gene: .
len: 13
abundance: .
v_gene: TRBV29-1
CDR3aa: CSVAAGLINEQFF
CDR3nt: TGCAGCGTTGCGGCGGGCCTGATAAATGAGCAGTTCTTC

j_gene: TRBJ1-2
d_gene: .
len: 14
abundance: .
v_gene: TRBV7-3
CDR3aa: CASSLTGGLDGYTF
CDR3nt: TGTGCCAGCAGCTTAACAGGAGGGCTCGACGGCTACACCTTC

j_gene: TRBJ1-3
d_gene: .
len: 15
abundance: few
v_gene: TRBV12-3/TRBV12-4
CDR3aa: CASSPQTGSGNTIYF
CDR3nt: TGTGCCAGCAGCCCCCAAACGGGCTCTGGAAACACCATATATTTT

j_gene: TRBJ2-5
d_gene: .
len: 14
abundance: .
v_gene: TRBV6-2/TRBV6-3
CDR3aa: CASSSLAGSETQYF
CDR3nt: TGTGCCAGCAGCTCCCTGGCGGGGTCGGAGACCCAGTACTTC

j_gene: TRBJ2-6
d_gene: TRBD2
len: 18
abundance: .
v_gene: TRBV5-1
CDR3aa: CASSRIAGVPSGANVLTF
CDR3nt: TGCGCCAGCAGCCGTATAGCGGGAGTACCCTCTGGGGCCAACGTCCTGACTTTC

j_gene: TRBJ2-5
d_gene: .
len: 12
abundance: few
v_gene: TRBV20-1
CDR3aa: CSALGTEETQYF
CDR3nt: TGCAGTGCCCTCGGGACGGAAGAGACCCAGTACTTC

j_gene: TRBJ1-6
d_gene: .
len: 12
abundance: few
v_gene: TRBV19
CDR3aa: CASALRNSPLHF
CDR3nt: TGTGCCAGCGCACTTCGAAATTCACCCCTCCACTTT

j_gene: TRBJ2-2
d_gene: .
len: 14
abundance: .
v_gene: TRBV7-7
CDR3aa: CASSEDSYTGELFF
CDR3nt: TGTGCTAGCAGCGAGGACAGCTACACCGGGGAGCTGTTTTTT

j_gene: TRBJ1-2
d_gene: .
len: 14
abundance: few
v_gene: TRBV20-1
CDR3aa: CSARDGREGYGYTF
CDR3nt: TGCAGTGCTAGAGACGGGAGAGAAGGCTATGGCTACACCTTC

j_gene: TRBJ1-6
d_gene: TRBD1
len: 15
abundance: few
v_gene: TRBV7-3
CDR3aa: CASSSDRAANSPLHF
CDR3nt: TGTGCCAGCAGCTCCGACAGGGCTGCTAATTCACCCCTCCACTTT

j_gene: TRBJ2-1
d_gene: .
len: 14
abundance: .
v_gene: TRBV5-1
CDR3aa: CASSPEVARAEQFF
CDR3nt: TGCGCCAGCAGCCCGGAGGTAGCCCGGGCCGAGCAGTTCTTC

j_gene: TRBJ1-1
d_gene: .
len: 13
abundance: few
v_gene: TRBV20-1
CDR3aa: CSANDNLNTEAFF
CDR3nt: TGCAGTGCCAATGACAACTTGAACACTGAAGCTTTCTTT

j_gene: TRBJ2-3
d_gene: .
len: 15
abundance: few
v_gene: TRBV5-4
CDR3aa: CASRIAAGSTDTQYF
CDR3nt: TGTGCCAGCCGCATAGCGGCGGGAAGCACAGATACGCAGTATTTT

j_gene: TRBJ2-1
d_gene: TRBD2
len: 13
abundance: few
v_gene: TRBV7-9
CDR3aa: CASSSGLAGMEFF
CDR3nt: TGTGCCAGCAGCTCCGGACTAGCGGGGATGGAGTTCTTC

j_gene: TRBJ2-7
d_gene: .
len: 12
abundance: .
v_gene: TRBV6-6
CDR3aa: CAEGQFAHEQYF
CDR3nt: TGTGCCGAGGGGCAGTTCGCCCACGAGCAGTACTTC

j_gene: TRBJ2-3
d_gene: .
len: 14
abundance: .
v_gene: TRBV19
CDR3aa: CASNYVGGTDTQYF
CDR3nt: TGTGCCAGTAATTACGTGGGAGGCACAGATACGCAGTATTTT

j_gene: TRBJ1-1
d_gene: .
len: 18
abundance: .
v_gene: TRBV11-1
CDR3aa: CASSQGNTIRKMNTEAFF
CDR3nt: TGTGCCAGCAGCCAAGGAAATACCATACGTAAAATGAACACTGAAGCTTTCTTT

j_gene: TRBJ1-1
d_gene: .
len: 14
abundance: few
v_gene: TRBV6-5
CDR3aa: CASSYTHGGTEAFF
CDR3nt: TGTGCCAGCAGTTACACCCATGGGGGCACTGAAGCTTTCTTT

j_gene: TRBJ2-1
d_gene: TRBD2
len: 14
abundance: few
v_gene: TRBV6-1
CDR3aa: CAGKTSGPYNEQFF
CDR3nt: TGTGCCGGCAAGACTAGCGGACCCTACAATGAGCAGTTCTTC

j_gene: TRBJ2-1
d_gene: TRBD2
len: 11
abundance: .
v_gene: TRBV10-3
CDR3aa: CAIRRGGEQFF
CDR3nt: TGTGCCATCAGGCGCGGGGGGGAGCAGTTCTTC

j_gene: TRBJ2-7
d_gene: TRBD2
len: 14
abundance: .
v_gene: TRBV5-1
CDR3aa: CASGPTGLAGEQYF
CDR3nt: TGCGCCAGTGGGCCTACTGGACTAGCTGGCGAGCAGTACTTC

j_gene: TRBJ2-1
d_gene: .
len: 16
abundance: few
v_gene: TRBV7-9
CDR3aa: CASSVAPGQAPTEQFF
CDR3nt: TGTGCCAGCAGCGTAGCTCCGGGACAAGCCCCCACTGAGCAGTTCTTC

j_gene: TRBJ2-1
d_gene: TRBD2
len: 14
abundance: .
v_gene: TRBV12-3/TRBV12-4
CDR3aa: CASRTSGPYNEQFF
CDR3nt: TGTGCCAGCAGAACTAGCGGGCCCTACAATGAGCAGTTCTTC

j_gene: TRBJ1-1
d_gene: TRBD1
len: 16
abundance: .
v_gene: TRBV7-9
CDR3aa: CASSSRGMTGRPEAFF
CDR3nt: TGTGCCAGCAGCTCGCGGGGAATGACAGGGAGACCAGAAGCTTTCTTT

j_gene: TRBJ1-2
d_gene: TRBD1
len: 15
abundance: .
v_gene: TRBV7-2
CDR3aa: CASSLGTGGNYGYTF
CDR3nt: TGTGCCAGCAGCTTAGGGACAGGGGGCAACTATGGCTACACCTTC

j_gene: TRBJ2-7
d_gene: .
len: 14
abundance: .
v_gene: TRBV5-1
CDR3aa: CASSLVPATYEQYF
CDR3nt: TGCGCCAGCAGCTTGGTTCCGGCTACCTACGAGCAGTACTTC

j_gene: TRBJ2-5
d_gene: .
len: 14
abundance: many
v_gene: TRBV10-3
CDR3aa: CAISEAALQETQYF
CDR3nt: TGTGCCATCAGTGAGGCAGCCCTACAAGAGACCCAGTACTTC

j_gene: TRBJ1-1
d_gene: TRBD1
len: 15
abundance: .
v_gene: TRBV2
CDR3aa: CASAGQGGSNTEAFF
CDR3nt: TGTGCCAGCGCGGGACAGGGAGGTTCGAACACTGAAGCTTTCTTT

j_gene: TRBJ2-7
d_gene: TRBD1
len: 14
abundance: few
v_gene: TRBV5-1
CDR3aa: CASSPPGQVLSQYF
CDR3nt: TGCGCCAGCAGCCCGCCGGGACAGGTACTCTCGCAGTACTTC

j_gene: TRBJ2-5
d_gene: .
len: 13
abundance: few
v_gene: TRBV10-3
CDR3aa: CAISGAWGETQYF
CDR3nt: TGTGCCATCAGTGGGGCCTGGGGCGAGACCCAGTACTTC

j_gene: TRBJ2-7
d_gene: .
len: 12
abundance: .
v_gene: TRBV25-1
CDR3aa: CASTGFAYEQYF
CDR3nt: TGTGCCAGTACCGGATTTGCCTACGAGCAGTACTTC

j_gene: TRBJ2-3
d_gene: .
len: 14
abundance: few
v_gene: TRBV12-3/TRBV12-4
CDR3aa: CASLRGGGEDTQYF
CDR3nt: TGTGCCAGCCTACGGGGCGGTGGCGAAGATACGCAGTATTTT

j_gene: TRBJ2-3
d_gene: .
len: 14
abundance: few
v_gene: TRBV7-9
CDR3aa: CASSLAYSGDTQYF
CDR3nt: TGTGCCAGCAGCTTAGCGTACTCCGGGGATACGCAGTATTTT

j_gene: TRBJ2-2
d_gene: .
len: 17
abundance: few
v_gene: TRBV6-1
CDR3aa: CASSPPRERENTGELFF
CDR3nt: TGTGCCAGCAGTCCCCCGAGGGAGAGGGAGAACACCGGGGAGCTGTTTTTT

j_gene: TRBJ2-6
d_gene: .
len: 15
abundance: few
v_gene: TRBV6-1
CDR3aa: CASSLYGAGANVLTF
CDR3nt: TGTGCCAGCAGCCTATATGGTGCTGGGGCCAACGTCCTGACTTTC

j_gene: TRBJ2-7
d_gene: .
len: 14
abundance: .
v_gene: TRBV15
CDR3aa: CATSRADSTYEQYF
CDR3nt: TGTGCCACCAGCAGAGCGGACAGTACCTACGAGCAGTACTTC

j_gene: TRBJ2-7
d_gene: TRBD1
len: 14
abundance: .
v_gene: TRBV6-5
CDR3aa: CASRTTGGPAEQYF
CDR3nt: TGTGCCAGCAGAACAACAGGGGGCCCCGCAGAGCAGTACTTC

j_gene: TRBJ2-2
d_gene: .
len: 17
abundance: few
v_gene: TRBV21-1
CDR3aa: CASSKALRGLESGELFF
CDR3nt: TGTGCCAGCAGCAAAGCGTTGAGAGGTTTAGAATCCGGGGAGCTGTTTTTT

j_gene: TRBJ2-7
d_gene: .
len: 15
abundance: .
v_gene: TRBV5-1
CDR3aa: CASSLEGSGTYEQYF
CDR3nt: TGCGCCAGCAGCTTGGAGGGGTCAGGGACCTACGAGCAGTACTTC

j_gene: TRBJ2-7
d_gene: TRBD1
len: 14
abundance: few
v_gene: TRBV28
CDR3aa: CASSLGTGGFEQYF
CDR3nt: TGTGCCAGCAGTTTAGGGACAGGGGGCTTTGAGCAGTACTTC

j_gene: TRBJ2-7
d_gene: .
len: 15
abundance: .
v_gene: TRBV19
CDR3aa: CASSTRWDVMMEQYF
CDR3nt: TGTGCCAGTAGTACCCGGTGGGATGTAATGATGGAGCAGTACTTC

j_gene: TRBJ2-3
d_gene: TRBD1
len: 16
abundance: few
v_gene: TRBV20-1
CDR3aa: CSAASLRTGGTDTQYF
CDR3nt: TGCAGTGCCGCATCGCTCCGGACAGGGGGGACAGATACGCAGTATTTT

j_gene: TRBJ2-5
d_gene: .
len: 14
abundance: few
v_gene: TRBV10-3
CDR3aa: CAITKGLEQETQYF
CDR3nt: TGTGCCATCACCAAGGGGCTAGAACAAGAGACCCAGTACTTC

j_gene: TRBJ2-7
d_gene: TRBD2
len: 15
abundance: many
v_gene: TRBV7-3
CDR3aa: CASSLNPGGPYEQYF
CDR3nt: TGTGCCAGCAGCTTAAATCCGGGAGGGCCTTACGAGCAGTACTTC

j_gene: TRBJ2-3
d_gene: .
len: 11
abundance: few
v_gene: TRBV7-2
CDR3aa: CASSSHGTQYF
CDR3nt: TGTGCCAGCAGCAGTCATGGTACGCAGTATTTT

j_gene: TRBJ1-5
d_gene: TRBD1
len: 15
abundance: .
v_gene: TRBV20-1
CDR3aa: CSARDQTGEGQPQHF
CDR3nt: TGCAGTGCTAGAGATCAGACAGGGGAAGGTCAGCCCCAGCATTTT

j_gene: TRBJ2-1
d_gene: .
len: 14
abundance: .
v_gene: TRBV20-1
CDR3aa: CSAIRASSYNEQFF
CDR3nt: TGCAGTGCTATACGCGCGTCCTCCTACAATGAGCAGTTCTTC

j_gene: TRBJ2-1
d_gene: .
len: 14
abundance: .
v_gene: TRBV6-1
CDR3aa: CASSEPGIMNEQFF
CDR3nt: TGTGCCAGCAGTGAGCCAGGGATTATGAATGAGCAGTTCTTC

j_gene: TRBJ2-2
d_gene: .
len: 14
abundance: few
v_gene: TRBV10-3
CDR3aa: CAISELGRTGELFF
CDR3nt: TGTGCCATCAGTGAGCTGGGTCGGACCGGGGAGCTGTTTTTT

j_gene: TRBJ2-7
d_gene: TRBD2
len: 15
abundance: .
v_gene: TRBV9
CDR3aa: CASSVAGGTSYEQYF
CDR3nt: TGTGCCAGCAGCGTAGCCGGGGGGACCTCCTACGAGCAGTACTTC

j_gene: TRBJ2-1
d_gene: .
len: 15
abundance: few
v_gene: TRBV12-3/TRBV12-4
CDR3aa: CASSPGLQGYNEQFF
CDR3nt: TGTGCCAGCAGTCCGGGCCTGCAGGGGTACAATGAGCAGTTCTTC

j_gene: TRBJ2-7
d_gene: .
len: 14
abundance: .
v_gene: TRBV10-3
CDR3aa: CAISERPPPYEQYF
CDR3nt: TGTGCCATCAGCGAGCGGCCTCCTCCCTACGAGCAGTACTTC

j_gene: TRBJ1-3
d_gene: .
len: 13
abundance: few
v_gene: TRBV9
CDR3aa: CASSAMNGNTIYF
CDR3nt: TGTGCCAGCAGCGCCATGAATGGAAACACCATATATTTT